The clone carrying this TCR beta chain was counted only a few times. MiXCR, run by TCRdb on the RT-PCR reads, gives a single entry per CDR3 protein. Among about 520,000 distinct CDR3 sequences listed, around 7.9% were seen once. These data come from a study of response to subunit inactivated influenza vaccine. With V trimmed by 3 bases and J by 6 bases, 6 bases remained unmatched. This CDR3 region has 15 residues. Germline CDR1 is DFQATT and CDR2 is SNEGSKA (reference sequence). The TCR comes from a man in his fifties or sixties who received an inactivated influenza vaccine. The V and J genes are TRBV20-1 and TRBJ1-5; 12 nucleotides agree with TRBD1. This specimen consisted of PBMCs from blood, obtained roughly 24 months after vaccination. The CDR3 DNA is TGCAGTGCTAGTAAGGGACAGGGGGCGAGTCAGCCCCAGCATTTT. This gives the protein CSASKGQGASQPQHF.